This T cell receptor (beta chain) appears in the sequencing data of a study of blood T cells in healthy people across ages. Of note for this clonotype: Relative to the germline gene, one junction end is altered; a read error may explain this.

The CDR3 consists of 13 residues. CDR1 MNHEY and CDR2 SMNVEV come from the germline V gene (reference sequence). A second about 6 to 12 cycle PCR used barcoded and J-beta primers. MiXCR, run by TCRdb on the 5' RACE reads, gives a single entry per CDR3 protein. The sample consists of hundreds of thousands of distinct CDR3 sequences, approximately 59% of them appearing once. This receptor was identified in a man aged 25 to 40 in good health. This rearrangement joins TRBV27 to TRBJ1-2; D gene unclear. The source material was blood. CDR3 loop: CASSLSGDSGYTF. The DNA for the CDR3 is TGCGCCAGCAGTTTATCCGGGGATTCTGGCTACACCTTC.